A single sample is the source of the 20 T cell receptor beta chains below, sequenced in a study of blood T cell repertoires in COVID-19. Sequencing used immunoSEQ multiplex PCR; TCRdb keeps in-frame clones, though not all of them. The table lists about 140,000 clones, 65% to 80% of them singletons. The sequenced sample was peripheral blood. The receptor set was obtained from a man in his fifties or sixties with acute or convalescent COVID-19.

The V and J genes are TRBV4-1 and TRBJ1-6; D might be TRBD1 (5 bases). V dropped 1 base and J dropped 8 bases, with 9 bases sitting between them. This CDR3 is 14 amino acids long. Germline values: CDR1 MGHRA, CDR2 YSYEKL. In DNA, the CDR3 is TGCGCCAGCAGCCAAGCGGGGGGTGATTCACCCCTCCACTTT. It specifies CASSQAGGDSPLHF.

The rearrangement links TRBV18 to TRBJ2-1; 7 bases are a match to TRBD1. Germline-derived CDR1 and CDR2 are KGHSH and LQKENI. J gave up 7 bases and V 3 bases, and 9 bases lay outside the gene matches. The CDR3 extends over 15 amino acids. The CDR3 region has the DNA TGTGCCAGCTCACCGGGGTCGGGACAGCAGAATGAGCAGTTCTTC. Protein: CASSPGSGQQNEQFF.

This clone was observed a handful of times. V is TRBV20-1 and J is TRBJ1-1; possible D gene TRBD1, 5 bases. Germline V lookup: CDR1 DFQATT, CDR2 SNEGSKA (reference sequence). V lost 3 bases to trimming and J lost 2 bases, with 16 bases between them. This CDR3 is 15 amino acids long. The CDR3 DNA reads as TGCAGTGCTAGTAGCCCCAGGGAGGGAAACACTGAAGCTTTCTTT. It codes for CSASSPREGNTEAFF.

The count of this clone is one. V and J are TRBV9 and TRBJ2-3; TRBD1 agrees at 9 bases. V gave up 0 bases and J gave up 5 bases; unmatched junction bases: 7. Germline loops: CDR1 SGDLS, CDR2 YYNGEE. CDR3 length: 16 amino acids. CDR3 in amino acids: CASSVATGGGEDTQYF. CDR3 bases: TGTGCCAGCAGCGTAGCCACAGGGGGCGGTGAAGATACGCAGTATTTT.

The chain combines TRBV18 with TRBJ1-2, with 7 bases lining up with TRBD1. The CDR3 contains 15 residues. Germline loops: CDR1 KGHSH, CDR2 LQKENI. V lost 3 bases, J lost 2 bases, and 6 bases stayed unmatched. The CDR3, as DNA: TGTGCCAGCTCACCGGGACAGCCAAGAAACTATGGCTACACCTTC. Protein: CASSPGQPRNYGYTF.

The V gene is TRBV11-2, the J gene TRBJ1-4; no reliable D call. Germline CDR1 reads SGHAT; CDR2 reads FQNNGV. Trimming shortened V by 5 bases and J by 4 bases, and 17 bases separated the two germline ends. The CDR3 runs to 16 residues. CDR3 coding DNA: TGTGCCAGCAGCCCCTATGGAGGAGCTGGTAATGAAAAACTGTTTTTT. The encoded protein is CASSPYGGAGNEKLFF.

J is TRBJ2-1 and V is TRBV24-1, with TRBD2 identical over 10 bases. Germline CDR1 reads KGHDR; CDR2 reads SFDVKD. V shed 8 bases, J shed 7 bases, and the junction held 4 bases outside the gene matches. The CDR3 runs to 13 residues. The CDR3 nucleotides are TGTGCCACCATGCAGCGGGGGGGGAATGAGCAGTTCTTC. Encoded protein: CATMQRGGNEQFF.

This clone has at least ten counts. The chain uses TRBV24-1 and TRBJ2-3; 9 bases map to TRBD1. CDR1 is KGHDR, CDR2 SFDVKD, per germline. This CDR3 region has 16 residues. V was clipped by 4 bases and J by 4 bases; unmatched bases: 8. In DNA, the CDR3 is TGTGCCACCAGTGACCCCGGGACAGGGAAGGCAGATACGCAGTATTTT. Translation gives CATSDPGTGKADTQYF.

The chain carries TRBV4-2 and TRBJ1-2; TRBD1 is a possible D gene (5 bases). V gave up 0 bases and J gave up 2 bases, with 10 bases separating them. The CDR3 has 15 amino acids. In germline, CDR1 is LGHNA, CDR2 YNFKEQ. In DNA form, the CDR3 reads TGTGCCAGCAGCCAAGATACGGGGGGGAACTATGGCTACACCTTC. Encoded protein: CASSQDTGGNYGYTF.

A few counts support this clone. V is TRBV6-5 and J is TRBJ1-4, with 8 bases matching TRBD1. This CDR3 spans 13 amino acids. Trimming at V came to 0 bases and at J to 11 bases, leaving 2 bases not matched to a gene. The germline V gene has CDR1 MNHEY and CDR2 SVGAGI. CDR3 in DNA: TGTGCCAGCAGTTACTCGTCAGGGGGCAAACTGTTTTTT. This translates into CASSYSSGGKLFF.

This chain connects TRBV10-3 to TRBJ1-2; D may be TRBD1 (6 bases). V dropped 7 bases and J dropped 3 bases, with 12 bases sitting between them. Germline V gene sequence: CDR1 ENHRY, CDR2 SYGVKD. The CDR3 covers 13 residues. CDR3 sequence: CAITPRGYYGYTF. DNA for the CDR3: TGTGCCATCACTCCCAGGGGTTACTATGGCTACACCTTC.

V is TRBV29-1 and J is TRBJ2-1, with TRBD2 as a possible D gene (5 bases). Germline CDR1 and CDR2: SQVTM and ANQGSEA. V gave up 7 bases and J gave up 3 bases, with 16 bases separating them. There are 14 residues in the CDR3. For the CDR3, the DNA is TGCAGCGCCCCCAAACTCGGGGTCTACAATGAGCAGTTCTTC. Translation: CSAPKLGVYNEQFF.

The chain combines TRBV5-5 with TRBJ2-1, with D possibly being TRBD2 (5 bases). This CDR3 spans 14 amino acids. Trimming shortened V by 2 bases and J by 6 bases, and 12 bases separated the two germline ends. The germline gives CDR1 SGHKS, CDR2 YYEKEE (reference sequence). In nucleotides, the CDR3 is TGTGCCAGCAGCTTACTAGGCGTTTTCAATGAGCAGTTCTTC. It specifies CASSLLGVFNEQFF. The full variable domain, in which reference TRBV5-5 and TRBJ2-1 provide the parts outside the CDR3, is DAGVTQSPTHLIKTRGQQVTLRCSPISGHKSVSWYQQVLGQGPQFIFQYYEKEERGRGNFPDRFSARQFPNYSSELNVNALLLGDSALYLCASSLLGVFNEQFFGPGTRLTVL.

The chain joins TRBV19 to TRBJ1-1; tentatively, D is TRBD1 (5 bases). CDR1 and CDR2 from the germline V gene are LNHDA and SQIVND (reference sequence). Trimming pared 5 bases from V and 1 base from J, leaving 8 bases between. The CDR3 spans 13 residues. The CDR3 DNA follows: TGTGCCAGTAGTGGGGGGTGGAACACTGAAGCTTTCTTT. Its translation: CASSGGWNTEAFF. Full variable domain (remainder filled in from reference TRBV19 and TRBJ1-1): DGGITQSPKYLFRKEGQNVTLSCEQNLNHDAMYWYRQDPGQGLRLIYYSQIVNDFQKGDIAEGYSVSREKKESFPLTVTSAQKNPTAFYLCASSGGWNTEAFFGQGTRLTVV.

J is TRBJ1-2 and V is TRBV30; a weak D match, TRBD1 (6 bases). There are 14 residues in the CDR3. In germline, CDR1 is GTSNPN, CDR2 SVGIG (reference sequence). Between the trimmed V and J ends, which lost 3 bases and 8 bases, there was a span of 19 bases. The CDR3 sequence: CAWRTSGGPKGYTF. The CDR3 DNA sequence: TGTGCCTGGAGAACCTCCGGGGGGCCGAAAGGCTACACCTTC.

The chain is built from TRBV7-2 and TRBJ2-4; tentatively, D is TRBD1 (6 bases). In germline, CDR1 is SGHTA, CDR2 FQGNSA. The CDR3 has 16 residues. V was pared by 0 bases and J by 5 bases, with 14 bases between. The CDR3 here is CASSLAQGPGQNIQYF. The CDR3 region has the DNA TGTGCCAGCAGCTTAGCGCAGGGGCCGGGGCAAAACATTCAGTACTTC.

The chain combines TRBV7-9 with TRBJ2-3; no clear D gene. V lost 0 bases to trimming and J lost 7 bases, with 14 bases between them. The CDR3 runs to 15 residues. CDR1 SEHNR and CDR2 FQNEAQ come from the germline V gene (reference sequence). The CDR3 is CASSLAFDNRNTQYF. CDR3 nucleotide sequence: TGTGCCAGCAGCTTAGCCTTCGACAATAGGAATACGCAGTATTTT.

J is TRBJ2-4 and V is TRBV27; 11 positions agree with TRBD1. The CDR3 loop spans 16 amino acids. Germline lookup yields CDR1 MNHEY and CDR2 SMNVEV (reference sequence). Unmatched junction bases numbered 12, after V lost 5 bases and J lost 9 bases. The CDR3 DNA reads TGTGCCAGCAGTGACGGACAGGGGGCCGTACCCGGCATTCAGTACTTC. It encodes CASSDGQGAVPGIQYF.

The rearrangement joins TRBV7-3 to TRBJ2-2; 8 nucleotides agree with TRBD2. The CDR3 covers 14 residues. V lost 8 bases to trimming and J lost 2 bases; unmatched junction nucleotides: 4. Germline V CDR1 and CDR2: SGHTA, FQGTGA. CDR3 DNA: TGTGCCAGCCAAGCGGGGGTCAACACCGGGGAGCTGTTTTTT. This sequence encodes CASQAGVNTGELFF.

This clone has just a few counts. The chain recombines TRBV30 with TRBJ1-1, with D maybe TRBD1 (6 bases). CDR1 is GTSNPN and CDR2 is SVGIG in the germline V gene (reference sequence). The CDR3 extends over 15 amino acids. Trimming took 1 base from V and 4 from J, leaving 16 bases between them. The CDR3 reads CAWSGTASYITEAFF. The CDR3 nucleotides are TGTGCCTGGAGTGGGACAGCATCTTATATCACTGAAGCTTTCTTT.